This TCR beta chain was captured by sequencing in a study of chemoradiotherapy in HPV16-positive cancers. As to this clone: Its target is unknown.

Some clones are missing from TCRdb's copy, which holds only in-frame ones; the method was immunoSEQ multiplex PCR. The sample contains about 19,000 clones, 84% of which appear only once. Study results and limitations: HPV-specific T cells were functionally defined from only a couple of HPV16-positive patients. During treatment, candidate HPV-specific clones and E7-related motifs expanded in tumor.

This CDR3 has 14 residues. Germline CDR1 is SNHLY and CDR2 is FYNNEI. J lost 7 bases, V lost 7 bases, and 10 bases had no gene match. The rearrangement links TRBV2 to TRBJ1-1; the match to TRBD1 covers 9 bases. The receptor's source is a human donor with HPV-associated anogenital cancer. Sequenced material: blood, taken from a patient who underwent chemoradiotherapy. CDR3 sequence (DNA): TGTGCCAGCACTGTGATACAGGGGGCAGTTGAAGCTTTCTTT. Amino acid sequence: CASTVIQGAVEAFF.